This T cell receptor (beta chain) was found in a study of T cell repertoires in cytomegalovirus infection. Points on this clonotype: What it binds is not known.

The CDR3 sequence is 15 residues long. In germline, CDR1 is LNHDA, CDR2 SQIVND (reference sequence). V lost 4 bases to trimming and J lost 5 bases, with 18 bases between them. TCRdb used MiXCR to reprocess the reads, holding one entry per CDR3 protein. The table has hundreds of thousands of distinct CDR3 sequences, about 30% seen once; the top ten hold roughly 20%. The chain is built from TRBV19 and TRBJ2-7; maybe TRBD2 (6 bases). The receptor's source is a human donor in good health (CMV status not recorded). Some clones in this sample may be carry-over from other donors' samples. The material sequenced was cultured PBMCs, taken from culture after CMV antigen stimulation. The CDR3 DNA reads TGTGCCAGTAGTACGGGGACTGCTAATACCGACGAGCAGTACTTC. Amino acid sequence: CASSTGTANTDEQYF.